Listed below are T cell receptor beta chains from one sample, sequenced in a study of blood T cell repertoires in COVID-19. Only in-frame clones appear in the TCRdb table, and some are missing; sequencing was by immunoSEQ multiplex PCR. This table has about 140,000 clones, roughly 73% appearing once. Material for sequencing was peripheral blood. The receptors here all came from a woman in her forties or fifties with active or convalescent COVID-19. Each CDR3 is given without its conserved first and last residue. Fields, in order: V gene, J gene, CDR3 protein.

V: TRBV12-3/TRBV12-4
J: TRBJ1-1
CDR3: ASIQSRGPQAF

V: TRBV5-4
J: TRBJ2-2
CDR3: ASSSGRESITGELF

V: TRBV30
J: TRBJ1-5
CDR3: AWSRQGLSNQPQH

V: TRBV9
J: TRBJ2-2
CDR3: ASSVESRGDTGELF

V: TRBV6-1
J: TRBJ1-5
CDR3: ASSEAGGPGQPQH

V: TRBV28
J: TRBJ2-7
CDR3: ASSPRDYNEQY

V: TRBV7-2
J: TRBJ2-5
CDR3: ASSLAAGRETQY

V: TRBV29-1
J: TRBJ2-2
CDR3: SVEIGAVSNTGELF

V: TRBV5-5
J: TRBJ2-5
CDR3: ASSPDGGGPGRDQETQY

V: TRBV27
J: TRBJ1-2
CDR3: ASSSLGQGSYGYT

V: TRBV11-2
J: TRBJ1-2
CDR3: ASSLIRDTNYGYT

V: TRBV7-8
J: TRBJ1-5
CDR3: ASSPRTGGGNQPQH

V: TRBV7-2
J: TRBJ1-2
CDR3: ASSLHLGGQGENGYT

V: TRBV12-3/TRBV12-4
J: TRBJ1-1
CDR3: ASSLDTLTEAF

V: TRBV7-8
J: TRBJ2-7
CDR3: ASSFIAGAYEQY

V: TRBV27
J: TRBJ1-5
CDR3: ASRGGTSNQPQH

V: TRBV3-1/TRBV3-2
J: TRBJ2-3
CDR3: ASSSRDRGTDTQY

V: TRBV30
J: TRBJ1-2
CDR3: AWSLTGIRQGYT

V: TRBV7-9
J: TRBJ2-1
CDR3: ASSADRGKGEQF

V: TRBV4-3
J: TRBJ2-2
CDR3: ASSQDWEGLTTGELF

V: TRBV2
J: TRBJ2-7
CDR3: ASSGESGRRAKQY

V: TRBV7-2
J: TRBJ1-2
CDR3: ASSLTWTNYGYT

V: TRBV5-6
J: TRBJ2-7
CDR3: ASSPGLAREQY

V: TRBV14
J: TRBJ2-5
CDR3: ASSQRGTWQETQY

V: TRBV29-1
J: TRBJ1-2
CDR3: SVAQGTANYGYT

V: TRBV6-5
J: TRBJ1-1
CDR3: ARTGGLGGRTEAF

V: TRBV7-9
J: TRBJ1-4
CDR3: ASSFGQGHEKLF

V: TRBV5-6
J: TRBJ2-7
CDR3: ASNRGIQYEQY